Sequencing of this T cell receptor (beta chain) was carried out in a study of T-cell memory formation after mild COVID-19. MiXCR, applied by TCRdb to the 5' RACE reads, yields one record per CDR3 protein. This sample has roughly 560,000 distinct CDR3 sequences, with roughly 22% found just once. V trimming: 5 bases; J trimming: 7 bases; junction bases outside the gene matches: 11. From germline, CDR1 is MGHRA and CDR2 YSYEKL. The CDR3 consists of 16 residues. The sequence was obtained from an adult woman who had mild COVID-19 (a few samples of this study predate the infection). Cell type and time point are not known. This chain connects TRBV4-1 to TRBJ1-2; 12 bases are a match to TRBD1. The sequenced sample consisted of PBMCs or a T cell subset sorted from them (not recorded which). The CDR3 nucleotides read TGCGCCAGCAGCACACCCGGGACAGGGGGCGACGGTGGCTACACCTTC. This translates into CASSTPGTGGDGGYTF.